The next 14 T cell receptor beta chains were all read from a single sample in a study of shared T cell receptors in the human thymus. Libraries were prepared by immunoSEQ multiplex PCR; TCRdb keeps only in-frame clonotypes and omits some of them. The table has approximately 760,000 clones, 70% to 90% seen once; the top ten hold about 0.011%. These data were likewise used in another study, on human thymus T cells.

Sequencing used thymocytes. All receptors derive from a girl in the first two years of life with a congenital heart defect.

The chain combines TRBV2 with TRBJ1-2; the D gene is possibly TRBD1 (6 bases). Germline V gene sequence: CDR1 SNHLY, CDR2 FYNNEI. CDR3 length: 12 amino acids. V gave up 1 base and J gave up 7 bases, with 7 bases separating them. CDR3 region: CASSEDRVGYTF. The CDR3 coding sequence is TGTGCCAGCAGTGAAGACAGGGTTGGCTACACCTTC.

The CDR3 DNA sequence: TGTGCCAGCAGCCGGCGTAGGGACAGGACTCGGCAGGACTACACCTTC. Amino acid sequence: CASSRRRDRTRQDYTF. The genes are TRBV7-9 and TRBJ1-2, with 8 bases identical to TRBD1. J gave up 10 bases and V 5 bases, and 18 bases lay outside the gene matches. Germline V CDR1 and CDR2: SEHNR, FQNEAQ (reference sequence). This CDR3 comprises 16 residues.

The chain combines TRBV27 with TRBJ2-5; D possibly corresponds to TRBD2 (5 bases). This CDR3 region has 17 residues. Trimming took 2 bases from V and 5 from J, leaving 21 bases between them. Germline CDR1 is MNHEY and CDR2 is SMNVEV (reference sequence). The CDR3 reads CASSLGSGWASRETQYF. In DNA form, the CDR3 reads TGTGCCAGCAGTTTAGGGAGCGGATGGGCCTCACGGGAGACCCAGTACTTC.

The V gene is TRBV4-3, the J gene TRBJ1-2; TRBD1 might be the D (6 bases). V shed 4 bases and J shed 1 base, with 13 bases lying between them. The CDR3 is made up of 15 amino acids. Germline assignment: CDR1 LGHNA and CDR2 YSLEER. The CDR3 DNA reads TGCGCCAGCAGCCGTAGGCACAGGGATAACTATGGCTACACCTTC. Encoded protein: CASSRRHRDNYGYTF.

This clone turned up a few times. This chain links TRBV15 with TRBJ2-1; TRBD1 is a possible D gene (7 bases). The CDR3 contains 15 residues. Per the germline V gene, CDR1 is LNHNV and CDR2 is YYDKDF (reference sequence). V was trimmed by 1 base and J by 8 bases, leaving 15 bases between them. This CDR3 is CATSRVGGTVDEQFF. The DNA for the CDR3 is TGTGCCACCAGCAGAGTCGGAGGGACAGTCGATGAGCAGTTCTTC.

The CDR3, as DNA: TGTGCCAGCAGCCGGCCCCAGGTTTCACCCCTCCACTTT. Translating it yields CASSRPQVSPLHF. J is TRBJ1-6 and V is TRBV11-1; D is ambiguous. Germline CDR1 reads SGHAT; CDR2 reads FQDESV (reference sequence). The CDR3 contains 13 residues. V was pared by 5 bases and J by 9 bases, with 11 bases between.

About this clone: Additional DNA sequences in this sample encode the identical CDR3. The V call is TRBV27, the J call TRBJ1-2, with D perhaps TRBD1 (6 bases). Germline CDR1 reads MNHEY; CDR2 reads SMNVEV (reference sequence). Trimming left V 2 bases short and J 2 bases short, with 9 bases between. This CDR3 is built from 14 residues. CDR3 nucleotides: TGTGCCAGCAGTTTAAGTAGGGGGAACTATGGCTACACCTTC. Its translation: CASSLSRGNYGYTF.

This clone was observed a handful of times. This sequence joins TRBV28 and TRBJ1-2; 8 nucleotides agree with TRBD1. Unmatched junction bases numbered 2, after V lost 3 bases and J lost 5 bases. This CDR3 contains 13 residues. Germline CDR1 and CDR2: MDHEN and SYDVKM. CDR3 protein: CASSFRQGYGYTF. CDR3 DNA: TGTGCCAGCAGTTTCCGACAGGGGTATGGCTACACCTTC.

The CDR3 nucleotides read TGTGCCAGCAGCATAAGACTAGCGGGGGGGCCGGGTACAGATACGCAGTATTTT. This codes for CASSIRLAGGPGTDTQYF. This sequence joins TRBV5-4 and TRBJ2-3, with 14 bases identical to TRBD2. The V gene end was trimmed by 4 bases and the J gene end by 3 bases; junction bases not matched to a gene: 10. This CDR3 region has 18 residues. The germline gives CDR1 SGHNT, CDR2 YYREEE (reference sequence).

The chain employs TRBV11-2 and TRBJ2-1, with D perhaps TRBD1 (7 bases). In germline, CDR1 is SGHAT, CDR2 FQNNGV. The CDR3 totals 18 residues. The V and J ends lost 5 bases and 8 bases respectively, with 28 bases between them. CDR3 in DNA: TGTGCCAGCAGCCTCGGGGGTGACAGGGAAAAACCCTGCCATGAGCAGTTCTTC. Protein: CASSLGGDREKPCHEQFF.

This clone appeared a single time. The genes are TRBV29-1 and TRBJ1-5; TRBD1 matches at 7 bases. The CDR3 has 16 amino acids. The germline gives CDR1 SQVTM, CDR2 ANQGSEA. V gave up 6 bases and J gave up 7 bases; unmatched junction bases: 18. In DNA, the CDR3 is TGCAGCGTCCCAACCCGCGAGACAGGGATCTCGCAGCCCCAGCATTTT. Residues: CSVPTRETGISQPQHF.

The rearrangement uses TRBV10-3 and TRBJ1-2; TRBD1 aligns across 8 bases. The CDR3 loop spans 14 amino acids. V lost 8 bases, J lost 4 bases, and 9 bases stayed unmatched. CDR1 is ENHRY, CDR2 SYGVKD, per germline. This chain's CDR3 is CAIWDSGQAYGYTF. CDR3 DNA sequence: TGTGCCATCTGGGACTCGGGACAGGCCTATGGCTACACCTTC.

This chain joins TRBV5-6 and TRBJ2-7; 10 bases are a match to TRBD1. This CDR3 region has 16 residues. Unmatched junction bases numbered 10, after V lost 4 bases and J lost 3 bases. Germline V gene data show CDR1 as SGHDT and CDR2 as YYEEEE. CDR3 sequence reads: CASSLARDRGNYEQYF. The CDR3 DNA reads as TGTGCCAGCAGCCTGGCCCGGGACAGGGGAAACTACGAGCAGTACTTC.

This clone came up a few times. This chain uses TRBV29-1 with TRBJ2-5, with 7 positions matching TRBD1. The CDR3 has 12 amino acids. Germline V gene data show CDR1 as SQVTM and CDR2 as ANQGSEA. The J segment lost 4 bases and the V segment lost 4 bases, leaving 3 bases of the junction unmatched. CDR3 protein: CSVGQGRETQYF. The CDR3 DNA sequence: TGCAGCGTTGGACAGGGTAGAGAGACCCAGTACTTC.